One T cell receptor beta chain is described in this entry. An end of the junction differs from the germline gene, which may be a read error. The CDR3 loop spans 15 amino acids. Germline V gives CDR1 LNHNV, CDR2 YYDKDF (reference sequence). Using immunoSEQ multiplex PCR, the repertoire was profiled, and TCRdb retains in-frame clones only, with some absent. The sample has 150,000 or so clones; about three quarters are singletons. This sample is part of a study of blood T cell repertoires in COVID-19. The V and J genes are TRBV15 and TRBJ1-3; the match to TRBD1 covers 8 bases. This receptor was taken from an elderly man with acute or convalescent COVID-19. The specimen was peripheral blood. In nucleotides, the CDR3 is TGTGCCACCAGCAGAGATCTCCGACAGGGGCTGGGTGGGAATTTT. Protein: CATSRDLRQGLGGNF.